The source of this TCR beta chain is a study of blood T cell repertoires in COVID-19. Repertoires were generated with immunoSEQ multiplex PCR, while TCRdb's copy carries only in-frame clones and drops some. The sample shows about 330,000 clones, roughly 87% of them seen only once. CDR3 length: 17 residues. Germline values: CDR1 SGDLS, CDR2 YYNGEE. V dropped 0 bases and J dropped 1; count of bases not matched to a gene: 6. The clonotype was recovered from a man aged 30 to 39 with COVID-19, enrolled during active disease. The chain carries TRBV9 and TRBJ2-1, with 8 bases matching TRBD1. The specimen was peripheral blood. The DNA of the CDR3 is TGTGCCAGCAGCGTAGCGGCAGGGGGCATTTCCTACAATGAGCAGTTCTTC. This translates into CASSVAAGGISYNEQFF.